This TCR beta chain was captured by sequencing in a study of patients and donors after allogeneic stem cell transplantation. The sample holds a few counts of this clonotype. V lost 2 bases and J 5 bases, leaving 12 bases between the germline ends. The CDR3 is 15 residues long. Germline V gene data show CDR1 as MNHNS and CDR2 as SASEGT. TCRdb analysed the RT-PCR reads with MiXCR anew, one entry per CDR3 protein. Found here are approximately 140,000 distinct CDR3 sequences, over 30% of them singletons; the top ten hold 50%. The clonotype was recovered from a human donor who was either an allogeneic HSCT recipient or a stem cell or donor lymphocyte infusion donor (not recorded which). It is not recorded whose cells these are; they may come from a transplant donor. What was sequenced was blood, either unsorted or a sorted T cell fraction (not recorded which). V is TRBV6-1 and J is TRBJ1-4; D remains ambiguous. CDR3 bases: TGTGCCAGCAGTGAATGGCGGAACCCGAATGAAAAACTGTTTTTT. This sequence encodes CASSEWRNPNEKLFF.